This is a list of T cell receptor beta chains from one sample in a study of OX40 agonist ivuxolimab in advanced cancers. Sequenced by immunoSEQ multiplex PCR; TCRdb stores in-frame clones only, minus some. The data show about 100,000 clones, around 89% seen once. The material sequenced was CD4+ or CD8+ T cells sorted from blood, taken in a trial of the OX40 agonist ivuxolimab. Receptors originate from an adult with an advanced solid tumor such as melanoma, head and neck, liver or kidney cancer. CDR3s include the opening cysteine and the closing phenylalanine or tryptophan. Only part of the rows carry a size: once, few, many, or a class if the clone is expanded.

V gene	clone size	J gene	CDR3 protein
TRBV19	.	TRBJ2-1	CASSINVYNEQFF
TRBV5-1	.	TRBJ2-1	CASSRDLYNEQFF
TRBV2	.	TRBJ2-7	CASSDRDEQYF
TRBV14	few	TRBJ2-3	CASSQERSTDTQYF
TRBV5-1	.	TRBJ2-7	CASSPDRYEQYF
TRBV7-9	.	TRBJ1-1	CASSFTTGGTEAFF
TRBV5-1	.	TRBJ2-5	CASSLRPFGTSGGARETQYF
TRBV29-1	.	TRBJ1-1	CSVLGDNEAFF
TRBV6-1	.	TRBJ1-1	CASRGKLNTEAFF
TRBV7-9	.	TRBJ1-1	CASSLSSHTEAFF
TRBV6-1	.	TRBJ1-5	CASTVTSLSNQPQHF
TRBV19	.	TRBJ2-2	CASSISVTGELFF
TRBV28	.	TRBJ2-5	CASRLPRGGAETQYF
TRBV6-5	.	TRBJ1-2	CASSYSPGQGSSGYTF
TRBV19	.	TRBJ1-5	CASSMTGPSGQPQHF
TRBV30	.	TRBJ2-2	CAWRLDWAGELFF
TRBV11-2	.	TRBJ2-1	CASSPSWEGQFF
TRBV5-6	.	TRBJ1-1	CASSLVQLNTEAFF
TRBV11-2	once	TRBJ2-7	CASSLLAGDSEQYF
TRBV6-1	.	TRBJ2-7	CASTSGDRGHEQYF
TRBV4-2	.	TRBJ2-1	CASSQGTREEFF
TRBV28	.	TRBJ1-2	CASSLRASDGYTF
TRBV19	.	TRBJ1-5	CASSTLRQSDNQPQHF
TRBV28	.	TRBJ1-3	CASSVQHSGNTIYF
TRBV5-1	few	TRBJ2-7	CASSLEGGEQYF
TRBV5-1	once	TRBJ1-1	CASSLEWGNTEAFF
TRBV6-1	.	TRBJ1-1	CASSEGGQRNTEAFF
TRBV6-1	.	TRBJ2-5	CASSDWGGNRDRETQYF
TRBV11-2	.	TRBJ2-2	CASSPTRTTGELFF
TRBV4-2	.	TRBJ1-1	CASSRETGPNTEAFF
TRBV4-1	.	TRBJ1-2	CASSQILDGHYGYTF
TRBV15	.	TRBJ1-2	CATSRASSGYTF
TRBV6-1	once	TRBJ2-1	CASSEIESSYNEQFF
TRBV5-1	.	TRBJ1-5	CASSLSGGDNQPQHF
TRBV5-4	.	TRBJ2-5	CAAQSGALQETQYF
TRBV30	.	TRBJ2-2	CAWRAGGARTGELFF
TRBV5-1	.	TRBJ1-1	CASSTGFRGTGNTEAFF
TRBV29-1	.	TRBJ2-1	CSVEAGGYNEQFF
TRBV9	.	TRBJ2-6	CASSVGGTSSGANVLTF
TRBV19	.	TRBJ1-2	CASTPDAGPYGYTF
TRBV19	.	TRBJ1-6	CASSPRSSSSYNSPLHF
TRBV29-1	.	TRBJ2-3	CSVFRAADTQYF
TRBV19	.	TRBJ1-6	CASSISNSPLHF
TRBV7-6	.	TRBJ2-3	CASSHFLGLAGEKGDTQYF
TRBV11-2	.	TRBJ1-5	CASSPGQGGDYSNQPQHF
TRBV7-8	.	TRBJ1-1	CASSLVGGDTEAFF
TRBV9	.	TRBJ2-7	CASSRAGGQSYEQYF
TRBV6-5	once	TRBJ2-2	CASRTEVGELFF
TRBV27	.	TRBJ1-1	CASSGTKNTEAFF
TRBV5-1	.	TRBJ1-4	CASSGDRGRATNEKLFF
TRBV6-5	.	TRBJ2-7	CASSGSYEQYF
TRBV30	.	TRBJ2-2	CAWGGLAGTGELFF
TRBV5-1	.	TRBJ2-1	CASSQYGTSGSDEQFF
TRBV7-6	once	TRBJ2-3	CASSPQRSGTDTQYF
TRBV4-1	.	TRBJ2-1	CASSQLAGVNEQFF
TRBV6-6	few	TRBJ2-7	CASGRGTYEQYF
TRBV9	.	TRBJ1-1	CASSPRGGTEAFF
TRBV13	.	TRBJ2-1	CASSAGPSGSRDNEQFF
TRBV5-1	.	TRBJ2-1	CASSFNQRGNEQFF
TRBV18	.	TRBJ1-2	CASSPTGGAGGYTF